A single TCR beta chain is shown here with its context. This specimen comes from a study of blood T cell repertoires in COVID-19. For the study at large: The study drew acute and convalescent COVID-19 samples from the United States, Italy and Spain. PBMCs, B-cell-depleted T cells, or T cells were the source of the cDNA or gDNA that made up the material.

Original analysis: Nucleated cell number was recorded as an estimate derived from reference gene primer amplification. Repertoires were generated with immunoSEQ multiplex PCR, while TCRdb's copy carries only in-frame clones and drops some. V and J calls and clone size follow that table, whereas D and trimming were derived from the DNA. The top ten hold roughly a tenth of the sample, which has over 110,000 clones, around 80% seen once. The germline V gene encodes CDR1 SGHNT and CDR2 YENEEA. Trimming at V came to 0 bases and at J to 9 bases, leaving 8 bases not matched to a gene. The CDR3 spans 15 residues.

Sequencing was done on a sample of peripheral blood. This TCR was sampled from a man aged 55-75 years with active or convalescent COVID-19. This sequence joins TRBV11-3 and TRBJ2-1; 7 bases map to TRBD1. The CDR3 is CASSLDQRTGTEQFF. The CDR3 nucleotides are TGTGCCAGCAGCTTAGATCAGCGGACAGGCACTGAGCAGTTCTTC.